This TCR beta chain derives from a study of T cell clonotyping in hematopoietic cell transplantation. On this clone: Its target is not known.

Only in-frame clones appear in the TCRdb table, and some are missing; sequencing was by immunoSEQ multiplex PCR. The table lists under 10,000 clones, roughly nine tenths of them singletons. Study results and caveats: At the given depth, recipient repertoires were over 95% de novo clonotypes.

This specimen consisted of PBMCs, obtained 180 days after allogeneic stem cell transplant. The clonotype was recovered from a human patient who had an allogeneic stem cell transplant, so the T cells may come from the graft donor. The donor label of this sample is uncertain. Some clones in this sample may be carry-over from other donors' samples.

The CDR3 region has the DNA TGTGCCAGCTCACCACCACGGGGCCCGCGAGGAAACACCATATATTTT. Residues: CASSPPRGPRGNTIYF. The chain links TRBV18 to TRBJ1-3; D perhaps matches TRBD1 (5 bases). Germline V gene sequence: CDR1 KGHSH, CDR2 LQKENI. The CDR3 runs 16 residues. Trimming left V 0 bases short and J 4 bases short, with 13 bases between.